The 29 T cell receptor beta chains given below trace back to one sample, sequenced in a study of cytomegalovirus exposure and HLA in healthy donors. The PCR used 60 Vbeta and 13 Jbeta primers. Here immunoSEQ multiplex PCR was the method, and the copy in TCRdb shows in-frame clones only, minus some. The sample records under 200,000 clones, roughly 84% being singletons. Sequencing was done on a sample of PBMCs. These receptors were taken from a boy aged 5-17 years in good health and CMV-seronegative.

CDR3 region: CASSSRQTEAFF. CDR3 nucleotides: TGTGCCAGCAGTTCCCGACAGACTGAAGCTTTCTTT. The rearrangement links TRBV27 to TRBJ1-1; D perhaps matches TRBD1 (5 bases). Germline CDR1 MNHEY, CDR2 SMNVEV (reference sequence). The CDR3 has 12 residues. V was pared by 4 bases and J by 5 bases, with 8 bases between.

The chain links TRBV10-3 to TRBJ2-7; D might be TRBD2 (6 bases). CDR1 is ENHRY and CDR2 is SYGVKD in the germline V gene. V shed 11 bases and J shed 2 bases, with 16 bases lying between them. This CDR3 region has 13 residues. In DNA, the CDR3 is TGTGCCGCCGCGCGGGACGGTGCCTACGAGCAGTACTTC. Protein product: CAAARDGAYEQYF.

The V and J genes are TRBV5-5 and TRBJ2-7, with TRBD1 identical over 7 bases. Looked up from germline, CDR1 is SGHKS and CDR2 is YYEKEE (reference sequence). The junction had 11 bases not matched to a gene; V was cut back by 2 bases and J by 0 bases. This CDR3 is 17 amino acids long. The CDR3: CASSLGTDQLYSYEQYF. The CDR3, as DNA: TGTGCCAGCAGCTTAGGGACAGACCAGCTTTACTCCTACGAGCAGTACTTC.

This clone was counted a single time. The chain combines TRBV4-1 with TRBJ1-3, with D maybe TRBD1 (6 bases). This CDR3 has 15 residues. Germline CDR1 MGHRA, CDR2 YSYEKL. Trimming took 3 bases from V and 3 from J, leaving 12 bases between them. CDR3 amino acids: CASSQEWGLGNTIYF. The CDR3 DNA is TGCGCCAGCAGCCAGGAGTGGGGGCTTGGAAACACCATATATTTT.

The rearrangement joins TRBV14 to TRBJ2-2; 10 bases fit TRBD1. The trim removed 0 bases at V and 13 bases at J, leaving 5 bases unmatched. CDR1 and CDR2 (germline): SGHDN, FVKESK. The CDR3 runs 14 residues. The CDR3 coding sequence is TGTGCCAGCAGCCAAGATCGGGGACAGGGGTGGCTGTTTTTT. Residues: CASSQDRGQGWLFF.

This chain links TRBV27 with TRBJ2-1, with a weak D call TRBD2 (6 bases). This CDR3 region has 15 residues. V lost 0 bases to trimming and J lost 2 bases, with 8 bases between them. Germline-derived CDR1 and CDR2 are MNHEY and SMNVEV (reference sequence). CDR3 DNA: TGTGCCAGCAGTTTATCAGGGGAGGCCTACAATGAGCAGTTCTTC. Its translation: CASSLSGEAYNEQFF.

The V gene is TRBV13, the J gene TRBJ2-7, with TRBD2 matching 7 bases. CDR1 is PRHDT and CDR2 is FYEKMQ in the germline V gene (reference sequence). J lost 2 bases, V lost 0 bases, and 7 bases had no gene match. This CDR3 region has 16 residues. The CDR3 protein is CASSLGASGTTYEQYF. The CDR3 DNA is TGTGCCAGCAGCTTAGGGGCTAGCGGAACTACCTACGAGCAGTACTTC.

DNA for the CDR3: TGTGCCAGCAGCGCGGACAGGAGCTTGAACACTGAAGCTTTCTTT. Its translation is CASSADRSLNTEAFF. This sequence joins TRBV7-9 and TRBJ1-1; 7 positions agree with TRBD1. The CDR3 has 15 residues. The V and J ends lost 5 bases and 0 bases, in that order; junction bases with no gene match: 6. Germline CDR1 is SEHNR and CDR2 is FQNEAQ (reference sequence).

The chain joins TRBV28 to TRBJ2-1; 7 positions match TRBD2. The junction had 8 bases not matched to a gene; V was cut back by 2 bases and J by 7 bases. The CDR3 extends over 15 amino acids. Germline V gives CDR1 MDHEN, CDR2 SYDVKM. CDR3 nucleotides: TGTGCCAGCAGTTTACGGCGGGAGAAGAGAAATGAGCAGTTCTTC. Translation: CASSLRREKRNEQFF. The full variable domain, in which reference TRBV28 and TRBJ2-1 provide the parts outside the CDR3, is DVKVTQSSRYLVKRTGEKVFLECVQDMDHENMFWYRQDPGLGLRLIYFSYDVKMKEKGDIPEGYSVSREKKERFSLILESASTNQTSMYLCASSLRREKRNEQFFGPGTRLTVL.

CDR3 in amino acids: CASMTENYGYTF. The CDR3 nucleotides read TGTGCCAGCATGACAGAGAACTATGGCTACACCTTC. V usage is TRBV2 and J usage is TRBJ1-2, with TRBD1 as a possible D gene (5 bases). The CDR3 length is 12 residues. The germline CDR1 and CDR2 sequences are SNHLY and FYNNEI. V lost 7 bases, J lost 2 bases, and 8 bases lay in between.

The chain combines TRBV30 with TRBJ1-1; D uncertain. Per germline, CDR1 GTSNPN and CDR2 SVGIG (reference sequence). The germline V and J ends were trimmed by 5 bases and 0 bases, with 10 bases remaining between them. The CDR3 loop spans 13 amino acids. CDR3 DNA sequence: TGTGCCTGGGCCTCGGAGGTGAACACTGAAGCTTTCTTT. Its protein product is CAWASEVNTEAFF.

V usage is TRBV18 and J usage is TRBJ1-1; no clear D. CDR3 length: 15 amino acids. V was clipped by 3 bases and J by 0 bases, with 11 bases between them. Germline V gives CDR1 KGHSH, CDR2 LQKENI. CDR3 nucleotides: TGTGCCAGCTCACCTTCAGACTCTCTGAACACTGAAGCTTTCTTT. This codes for CASSPSDSLNTEAFF. Full variable domain (remainder filled in from reference TRBV18 and TRBJ1-1): NAGVMQNPRHLVRRRGQEARLRCSPMKGHSHVYWYRQLPEEGLKFMVYLQKENIIDESGMPKERFSAEFPKEGPSILRIQQVVRGDSAAYFCASSPSDSLNTEAFFGQGTRLTVV.

V and J are TRBV7-8 and TRBJ1-2; maybe TRBD1 (5 bases). The V end was cut by 2 bases, the J end by 7 bases, with 17 bases between. Germline values: CDR1 SGHVS, CDR2 FQNEAQ. CDR3 length: 15 residues. CDR3 sequence reads: CASSLTLGEAPGYTF. The CDR3 DNA sequence: TGTGCCAGCAGCTTAACCCTGGGGGAGGCGCCTGGCTACACCTTC.

The chain carries TRBV5-1 and TRBJ2-3, with D perhaps TRBD2 (6 bases). This CDR3 comprises 14 residues. V lost 4 bases and J lost 6, with 15 bases in between. CDR1 is SGHRS, CDR2 YFSETQ, per germline. The CDR3 coding sequence is TGCGCCAGCAGCGGAGGGCCCCACCAGGATACGCAGTATTTT. Protein: CASSGGPHQDTQYF.

V is TRBV5-6 and J is TRBJ1-4; possible D gene TRBD1, 5 bases. The CDR3 is made up of 15 amino acids. V was pared by 6 bases and J by 7 bases, with 19 bases between. From germline, CDR1 is SGHDT and CDR2 YYEEEE. CDR3 nucleotide sequence: TGTGCCAGCAACTATCAGGGAATCGGGGGTGAAAAACTGTTTTTT. Protein: CASNYQGIGGEKLFF.

The chain carries TRBV19 and TRBJ2-7; 9 bases map to TRBD1. Germline CDR1 is LNHDA and CDR2 is SQIVND (reference sequence). The CDR3 contains 16 residues. The J segment lost 0 bases and the V segment lost 6 bases, leaving 9 bases of the junction unmatched. CDR3 nucleotides: TGTGCCAGTAGAACCTCCGGGACAGGGAGCTCCTACGAGCAGTACTTC. The encoded protein is CASRTSGTGSSYEQYF.

This rearrangement joins TRBV7-2 to TRBJ1-1, with D hard to call. From germline, CDR1 is SGHTA and CDR2 FQGNSA. Trimming removed 1 base from V and 4 bases from J, with 7 bases in between. This CDR3 contains 13 residues. CDR3 coding DNA: TGTGCCAGCAGCTTAGTGGCACGCACTGAAGCTTTCTTT. Encoded protein: CASSLVARTEAFF.

The V call is TRBV7-8, the J call TRBJ1-2; possible D gene TRBD1, 6 bases. This CDR3 has 14 amino acids. The V gene lost 2 bases and the J gene lost 0 bases, with 7 bases spanning the gap. Germline V gene lookup returns CDR1 SGHVS and CDR2 FQNEAQ. In nucleotides, the CDR3 is TGTGCCAGCAGCTTACGGACAGCTAACTATGGCTACACCTTC. Protein product: CASSLRTANYGYTF.

This rearrangement joins TRBV7-2 to TRBJ2-7; tentative D call: TRBD1 (5 bases). The CDR3 covers 12 residues. Trimming removed 1 base at V and 8 bases at J, with 9 bases between. The germline CDR1 and CDR2 sequences are SGHTA and FQGNSA. CDR3 coding DNA: TGTGCCAGCAGCTTAGACAGGATCAAGCAGTACTTC. Translation gives CASSLDRIKQYF.

V gene TRBV19 combines with J gene TRBJ1-1; unclear D gene. There are 13 residues in the CDR3. CDR1 LNHDA and CDR2 SQIVND come from the germline V gene (reference sequence). V was clipped by 3 bases and J by 1 base, with 6 bases between them. The CDR3: CASSIPKNTEAFF. In DNA, the CDR3 is TGTGCCAGTAGTATCCCCAAGAACACTGAAGCTTTCTTT.

The chain recombines TRBV11-2 with TRBJ2-1, with no clear D. Trimming took 5 bases from V and 10 from J, leaving 12 bases between them. The CDR3 extends over 12 amino acids. The germline gives CDR1 SGHAT, CDR2 FQNNGV. CDR3 sequence: CASSITYLEQFF. The CDR3 DNA reads as TGTGCCAGCAGCATTACCTACCTGGAGCAGTTCTTC.

The V call is TRBV21-1, the J call TRBJ2-1; the table calls TRBD1, which could not be checked here. TRBV21-1 is marked as a pseudogene. The CDR3 has 17 residues. The CDR3 DNA reads as TGTGCCAGCAGCAAAGCGCTTACGGACAACCGGGCCTTCGGAAGTTTCTTC. Encoded protein: CASSKALTDNRAFGSFF.

The chain recombines TRBV9 with TRBJ2-1, with TRBD2 matching 12 bases. The CDR3 sequence is 16 residues long. CDR1 is SGDLS, CDR2 YYNGEE, per germline. The V gene end was trimmed by 0 bases and the J gene end by 7 bases; junction bases not matched to a gene: 5. CDR3 nucleotide sequence: TGTGCCAGCAGCGTAGCCGGACTAGCGGGGTTGAATGAGCAGTTCTTC. Translated: CASSVAGLAGLNEQFF.

This chain joins TRBV10-3 and TRBJ1-2; 8 bases line up with TRBD1. The CDR3 extends over 14 amino acids. Trimming took 8 bases from V and 2 from J; bases not matched to a gene: 7. CDR1 is ENHRY, CDR2 SYGVKD, per germline. The CDR3 spells CAIGTGPRNYGYTF. The CDR3 nucleotides are TGTGCCATCGGGACAGGACCAAGAAACTATGGCTACACCTTC.

The chain carries TRBV13 and TRBJ1-2; 11 bases align to TRBD1. Per the germline V gene, CDR1 is PRHDT and CDR2 is FYEKMQ (reference sequence). The CDR3 is 16 residues long. V gave up 3 bases and J gave up 8 bases; unmatched junction bases: 11. The CDR3 DNA is TGTGCCAGCAGCTTTTCATTCGGACAGGGGGCGGGAGGCTACACCTTC. It encodes CASSFSFGQGAGGYTF.

V and J are TRBV5-4 and TRBJ2-7, with 7 positions matching TRBD1. Trimming cost V 6 bases and J 4 bases; bases outside gene matches: 10. This CDR3 is built from 14 residues. Germline V gene data show CDR1 as SGHNT and CDR2 as YYREEE (reference sequence). The CDR3 DNA is TGTGCCAGCACCGCCGGGACAGACCCTTACGAGCAGTACTTC. Its translation is CASTAGTDPYEQYF.

The chain joins TRBV30 to TRBJ2-7; D is unresolved. The CDR3 has 13 residues. Per the germline V gene, CDR1 is GTSNPN and CDR2 is SVGIG (reference sequence). V was trimmed by 7 bases and J by 3 bases, leaving 16 bases between them. CDR3 residues: CASPPRSGYEQYF. The CDR3 coding sequence is TGTGCCTCCCCCCCCCGTTCCGGCTACGAGCAGTACTTC.

The rearrangement links TRBV7-6 to TRBJ2-3; 10 bases agree with TRBD2. Trimming removed 6 bases from V and 3 bases from J; junction bases left unmatched: 15. The CDR3 sequence is 18 residues long. In germline, CDR1 is SGHVS, CDR2 FNYEAQ. Here the CDR3 reads CASSLTPPSGGATDTQYF. CDR3 nucleotides: TGTGCCAGCAGTCTCACCCCCCCGAGCGGGGGGGCAACAGATACGCAGTATTTT. The full variable domain, its missing parts supplied by reference TRBV7-6 and TRBJ2-3, is GAGVSQSPRYKVTKRGQDVALRCDPISGHVSLYWYRQALGQGPEFLTYFNYEAQQDKSGLPNDRFSAERPEGSISTLTIQRTEQRDSAMYRCASSLTPPSGGATDTQYFGPGTRLTVL.

The chain couples TRBV30 to TRBJ2-2; the match to TRBD2 covers 8 bases. CDR3 length equals 14 residues. The germline V gene encodes CDR1 GTSNPN and CDR2 SVGIG (reference sequence). V was pared by 4 bases and J by 6 bases, with 7 bases of the junction left unmatched. The CDR3 region has the DNA TGTGCCTGGAAACGAAGCGGGGGCTCCGGGGAGCTGTTTTTT. It specifies CAWKRSGGSGELFF.